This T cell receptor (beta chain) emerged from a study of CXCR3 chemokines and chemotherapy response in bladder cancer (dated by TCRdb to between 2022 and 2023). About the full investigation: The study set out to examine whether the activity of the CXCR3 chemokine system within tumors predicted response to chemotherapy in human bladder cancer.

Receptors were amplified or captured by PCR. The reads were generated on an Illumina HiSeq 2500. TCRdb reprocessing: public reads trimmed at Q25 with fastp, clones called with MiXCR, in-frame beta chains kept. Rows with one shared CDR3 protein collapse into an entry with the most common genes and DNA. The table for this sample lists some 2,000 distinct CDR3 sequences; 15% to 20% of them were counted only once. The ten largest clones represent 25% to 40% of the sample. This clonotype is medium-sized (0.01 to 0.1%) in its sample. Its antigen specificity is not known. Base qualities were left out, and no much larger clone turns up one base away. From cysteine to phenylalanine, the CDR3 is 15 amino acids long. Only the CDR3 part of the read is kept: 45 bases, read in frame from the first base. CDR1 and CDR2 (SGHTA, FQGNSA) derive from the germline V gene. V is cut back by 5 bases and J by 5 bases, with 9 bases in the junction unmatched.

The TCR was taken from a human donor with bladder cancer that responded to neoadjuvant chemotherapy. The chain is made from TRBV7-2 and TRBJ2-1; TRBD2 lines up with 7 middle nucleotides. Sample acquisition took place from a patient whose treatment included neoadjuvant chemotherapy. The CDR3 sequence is CASSPLAGDHNEQFF. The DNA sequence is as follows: TGTGCCAGCAGCCCCCTGGCGGGGGATCACAATGAGCAGTTCTTC.